The 7 T cell receptor beta chains reported below all come from one sample, sequenced in a study of beta chain features in type 1 diabetes. The authors reverse transcribed all of the isolated RNA, so sequencing captured expressed TCRB transcripts. The method was immunoSEQ multiplex PCR; TCRdb's version includes in-frame clones alone and lacks a portion of them. This table holds nearly 350,000 clones, roughly 8% found once. Sample: central memory CD4+ T cells from blood. The receptor source for this set is a woman aged 18 to 35 in good health.

This clone was seen at least ten times. The genes are TRBV7-8 and TRBJ2-3, with TRBD2 identical over 7 bases. Germline lookup yields CDR1 SGHVS and CDR2 FQNEAQ. V gave up 4 bases and J gave up 6 bases; unmatched junction bases: 10. This CDR3 region has 15 residues. The CDR3 here is CASSSLLAIADTQYF. DNA for the CDR3: TGTGCCAGCAGCTCCCTACTAGCGATAGCCGATACGCAGTATTTT. Supplemented by reference TRBV7-8 and TRBJ2-3, the full variable domain reads GAGVSQSPRYKVAKRGQDVALRCDPISGHVSLFWYQQALGQGPEFLTYFQNEAQLDKSGLPSDRFFAERPEGSVSTLKIQRTQQEDSAVYLCASSSLLAIADTQYFGPGTRLTVL.

In its sample, this clone was seen a few times. This chain connects TRBV9 to TRBJ2-7; 10 bases are a match to TRBD2. CDR1 is SGDLS and CDR2 is YYNGEE in the germline V gene. Trimming cost V 4 bases and J 6 bases; bases outside gene matches: 10. The CDR3 totals 15 residues. The CDR3 DNA is TGTGCCAGCAGCTCATCCGGGACTAGCGTGGGCGAGCAGTACTTC. Its translation is CASSSSGTSVGEQYF.

Only a few counts were recorded for this clone. The V and J genes are TRBV28 and TRBJ2-5, with a weak D call TRBD2 (5 bases). The CDR3 contains 15 residues. The V gene lost 3 bases and the J gene lost 1 base, with 12 bases spanning the gap. Germline values: CDR1 MDHEN, CDR2 SYDVKM. CDR3 residues: CASSLPSLLQETQYF. DNA of the CDR3: TGTGCCAGCAGTTTGCCTAGCTTGCTCCAAGAGACCCAGTACTTC.

This chain joins TRBV9 and TRBJ1-1; tentatively, D is TRBD1 (6 bases). The CDR3 is 13 amino acids. Deletions cut 4 bases from V and 2 bases from J, with 9 bases between. Germline V lookup: CDR1 SGDLS, CDR2 YYNGEE. The CDR3 nucleotides read TGTGCCAGCAGCTGGGACACCAACACTGAAGCTTTCTTT. Translation: CASSWDTNTEAFF.

The rearrangement uses TRBV29-1 and TRBJ1-1, with D possibly matching TRBD1 (5 bases). The V end was cut by 6 bases, the J end by 2 bases, with 13 bases between. Germline CDR1 SQVTM, CDR2 ANQGSEA. CDR3 length equals 13 residues. As DNA, the CDR3 is TGCAGCGTGGGGACGGGACTTAACACTGAAGCTTTCTTT. Residues: CSVGTGLNTEAFF.

This clone was counted between two and nine times. The V and J genes are TRBV28 and TRBJ2-1; D is ambiguous. Trimming removed 7 bases at V and 5 bases at J, with 21 bases between. The germline V gene has CDR1 MDHEN and CDR2 SYDVKM. The CDR3 sequence is 16 residues long. The CDR3 loop reads CASMPKDRYSNNEQFF. In nucleotides, the CDR3 is TGTGCCAGCATGCCGAAGGACCGCTATTCCAACAATGAGCAGTTCTTC.

The chain has TRBV4-2 and TRBJ2-7, with 7 positions matching TRBD2. The J segment lost 4 bases and the V segment lost 4 bases, leaving 13 bases of the junction unmatched. The CDR3 contains 16 residues. The germline CDR1 and CDR2 sequences are LGHNA and YNFKEQ. This chain's CDR3 is CASSPGPGPSGYEQYF. The CDR3 region has the DNA TGTGCCAGCAGCCCGGGGCCCGGGCCTAGCGGATACGAGCAGTACTTC.